The source of this T cell receptor (beta chain) is a study of control samples from healthy donors and cancer patients. The CDR3 runs to 13 residues. Germline CDR1 is MNHEY and CDR2 is SVGAGI. V was pared by 0 bases and J by 6 bases, with 8 bases between. Method: immunoSEQ multiplex PCR; TCRdb's copy keeps in-frame clones and lacks some. The sample shows 130,000 or so clones, 80% to 90% of them seen only once. This clonotype was sampled from a man between 45 and 60 years old in good health. Sequencing was carried out using blood. V usage is TRBV6-5 and J usage is TRBJ1-2; D uncertain. CDR3 region: CASSYSGLNGYTF. Written as DNA, the CDR3 is TGTGCCAGCAGTTACTCGGGGTTGAATGGCTACACCTTC.